This T cell receptor beta chain was captured by sequencing in a study of blood T cell repertoires in COVID-19. Study at large: In each case, the material was cDNA or gDNA derived from T cells, B-cell-depleted T cells, or PBMCs.

Per the study methods: For nucleated cells, counts were estimated from reference gene primer amplification. TCRdb's table, derived via immunoSEQ multiplex PCR, lists solely in-frame clones and lacks some. The V and J calls and clone size come from that table; D and trimming were worked out from the DNA. The sample lists around 300,000 clones, roughly 90% occurring once. Germline V CDR1 and CDR2: SGHTS, YDEGEE. The CDR3 has 11 residues. Between the trimmed V and J ends, which lost 6 bases and 7 bases, there was a span of 11 bases. The J gene is TRBJ2-7, the V gene TRBV5-8; the D gene is possibly TRBD1 (6 bases). Specimen: peripheral blood. This sequence originates from a man aged 18 to 35 with active or convalescent COVID-19. CDR3 sequence reads: CASNPGVEQYF. The DNA of the CDR3 is TGTGCCAGCAACCCAGGGGTAGAGCAGTACTTC.